Listed below are T cell receptor beta chains from one sample, sequenced in a study of blood T cell repertoires in COVID-19. Produced via immunoSEQ multiplex PCR; TCRdb's table is partial and in-frame only. The table has 250,000 to 300,000 clones, roughly 90% seen once. What was sequenced was peripheral blood. The receptors were gathered from a woman aged 30 to 39 with COVID-19, enrolled during active disease. The CDR3 runs from the conserved cysteine through the conserved F or W. Each record gives: D gene, V gene, clone size, J gene, CDR3 DNA, CDR3 protein. A D gene is named only where the DNA matches it firmly. Clone size, where shown, is once, few, many, or a class for clones that have expanded.

>-|TRBV6-6|-|TRBJ2-4
TGTGCCAGCAGTTACTCCCCCGGGTGGGAGGGGGACATTCAGTACTTC
CASSYSPGWEGDIQYF
>TRBD1|TRBV28|-|TRBJ1-2
TGTGCCAGCAGTCCCCGCCCGTGGACAGGGGGCGGTGGCTACACCTTC
CASSPRPWTGGGGYTF
>-|TRBV6-5|-|TRBJ1-1
TGTGCCAGCAGAACCCCGGGGGAGAACACTGAAGCTTTCTTT
CASRTPGENTEAFF
>-|TRBV19|-|TRBJ2-5
TGTGCCAGTCGGGGATCGGACAGTCAAGAGACCCAGTACTTC
CASRGSDSQETQYF
>-|TRBV21-1|-|TRBJ2-7
TGTGCCAGCAGCAAAGGAAGAGAGGGAGGGGGCTACGAGCAGTACTTC
CASSKGREGGGYEQYF
>TRBD2|TRBV3-1/TRBV3-2|few|TRBJ2-7
TGTGCCAGCAGCCAAGATTGGGGAGGGTACGAGCAGTACTTC
CASSQDWGGYEQYF
>-|TRBV18|-|TRBJ2-1
TGTGCCAGCTCATGGCAGGGCACCTACAATGAGCAGTTCTTC
CASSWQGTYNEQFF
>TRBD2|TRBV2|once|TRBJ2-3
TGTGCCAGCAGCGCCCCGGGACTAGCGTACACAGATACGCAGTATTTT
CASSAPGLAYTDTQYF
>-|TRBV7-9|-|TRBJ1-1
TGTGCCAGCAGCACCGGGAGTCGGGGCAGGGACACTGAAGCTTTCTTT
CASSTGSRGRDTEAFF
>-|TRBV19|-|TRBJ1-1
TGTGCCAGTAAGAAGGAGGGTGAGGATTTAGGAGCTTTCTTT
CASKKEGEDLGAFF
>-|TRBV28|few|TRBJ1-2
TGTGCCAGCAGTTTGAGGAGGCAGGCCTATGGCTACACCTTC
CASSLRRQAYGYTF
>-|TRBV2|-|TRBJ2-3
TGTGCCAGCAGTAGCCGAGGGCGGTTCACAGATACGCAGTATTTT
CASSSRGRFTDTQYF
>TRBD2|TRBV7-8|-|TRBJ2-1
TGTGCCAGCAGCCCTACAGCGGGGAGCTCCTACAATGAGCAGTTCTTC
CASSPTAGSSYNEQFF
>TRBD1|TRBV18|-|TRBJ1-1
TGTGCCAGCTCACCAAGGACAGGGGGGGAAGCTTTCTTT
CASSPRTGGEAFF
>-|TRBV5-1|once|TRBJ1-2
TGCGCCAGCAGCCCCCCCGAGGGCAGCTCCTATGGCTACACCTTC
CASSPPEGSSYGYTF
>-|TRBV30|-|TRBJ1-2
TGTGCTCGGGGGGGCCCCTATGGCTACACCTTC
CARGGPYGYTF
>-|TRBV5-4|-|TRBJ2-5
TGTGCCAGCAGCCGAGGAGAGCCCGGGACCCAGTACTTC
CASSRGEPGTQYF
>-|TRBV7-3|-|TRBJ2-1
TGTGCCAGCAGCTTAGGGTCCCGAGGGTCCAATGAGCAGTTCTTC
CASSLGSRGSNEQFF
>-|TRBV5-6|-|TRBJ2-7
TGTGCCAGCAGCTTGGCCATCAGGGTGCACGAGCAGTACTTC
CASSLAIRVHEQYF
>TRBD1|TRBV7-3|-|TRBJ2-1
TGTGCCAGCAGCATAAGGACAGGGGGCGATGAGCAGTTCTTC
CASSIRTGGDEQFF
>TRBD1|TRBV3-1/TRBV3-2|-|TRBJ1-1
TGTGCCAGCAGCCAATTACAGGGGAGGAGCACTGAAGCTTTCTTT
CASSQLQGRSTEAFF
>TRBD1|TRBV19|-|TRBJ2-2
TGTGCCAGTAGTACCAAGGGGGCCTACACCGGGGAGCTGTTTTTT
CASSTKGAYTGELFF
>TRBD2|TRBV30|-|TRBJ2-7
TGTGCCTGGAGTGTTGGCGGGAGGTCCTACGAGCAGTACTTC
CAWSVGGRSYEQYF
>-|TRBV6-5|-|TRBJ2-7
TGTGCCAGCAGCCCCTCGGCAAGGAGGGCTTACGAGCAGTACTTC
CASSPSARRAYEQYF